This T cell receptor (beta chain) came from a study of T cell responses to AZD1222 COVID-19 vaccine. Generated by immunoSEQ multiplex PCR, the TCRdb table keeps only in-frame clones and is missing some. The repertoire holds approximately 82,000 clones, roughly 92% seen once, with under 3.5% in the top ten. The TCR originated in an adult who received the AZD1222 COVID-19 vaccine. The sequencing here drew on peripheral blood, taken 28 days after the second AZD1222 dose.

In DNA form, the CDR3 reads TGTGCCAGTAGTACTTTCTCACAGGGGGCAAATGAAAAACTGTTTTTT. This encodes CASSTFSQGANEKLFF. The chain links TRBV19 to TRBJ1-4, with 9 bases that match TRBD1. CDR1 and CDR2 (germline): LNHDA, SQIVND (reference sequence). V dropped 4 bases and J dropped 5; count of bases not matched to a gene: 8. This CDR3 has 16 residues.